This T cell receptor beta chain was captured in a study of OX40 agonist ivuxolimab in advanced cancers. Study results and limitations: Clones of CD4+ and CD8+ blood T cells grew by week 6 at doses of 0.1 to 3.0 mg/kg.

This clone was seen a few times. Its antigen remains unidentified. Germline V gene lookup returns CDR1 SEHNR and CDR2 FQNEAQ (reference sequence). V was trimmed by 5 bases and J by 2 bases, leaving 12 bases between them. The CDR3 totals 14 residues. Profiling relied on immunoSEQ multiplex PCR, and the TCRdb table lists in-frame clones only, not all of them. The sample yields about 36,000 clones, 78% seen once. The chain uses TRBV7-9 and TRBJ2-5; tentative D call: TRBD2 (6 bases). The receptor was derived from an adult with an advanced solid tumor such as melanoma, head and neck, liver or kidney cancer. Here the sequenced sample was CD4+ or CD8+ T cells sorted from blood, taken in a trial of the OX40 agonist ivuxolimab. CDR3 residues: CASSLGGIQETQYF. The CDR3 nucleotides read TGTGCCAGCAGCCTAGGCGGGATTCAAGAGACCCAGTACTTC. The full variable domain, rest sourced from reference TRBV7-9 and TRBJ2-5, is DTGVSQNPRHKITKRGQNVTFRCDPISEHNRLYWYRQTLGQGPEFLTYFQNEAQLEKSRLLSDRFSAERPKGSFSTLEIQRTEQGDSAMYLCASSLGGIQETQYFGPGTRLLVL.